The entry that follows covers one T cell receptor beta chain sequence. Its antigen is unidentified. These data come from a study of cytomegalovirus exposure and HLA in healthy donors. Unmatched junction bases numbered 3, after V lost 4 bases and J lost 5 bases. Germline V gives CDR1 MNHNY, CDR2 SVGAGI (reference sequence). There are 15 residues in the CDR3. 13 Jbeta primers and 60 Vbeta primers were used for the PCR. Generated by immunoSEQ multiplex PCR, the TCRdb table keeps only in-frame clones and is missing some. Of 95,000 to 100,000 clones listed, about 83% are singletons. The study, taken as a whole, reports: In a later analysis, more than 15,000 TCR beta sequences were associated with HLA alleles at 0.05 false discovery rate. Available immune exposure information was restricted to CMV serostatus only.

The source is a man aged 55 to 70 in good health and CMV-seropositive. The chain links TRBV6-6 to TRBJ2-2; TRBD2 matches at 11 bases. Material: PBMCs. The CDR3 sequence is CASSSLAGGTGELFF. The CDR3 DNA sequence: TGTGCCAGCAGTTCCTTAGCGGGGGGGACCGGGGAGCTGTTTTTT.